Listed below are T cell receptor beta chains from one sample, sequenced in a study of beta chain features in type 1 diabetes. Generated by immunoSEQ multiplex PCR, the TCRdb table keeps only in-frame clones and is missing some. The sample includes under 450,000 clones, approximately 15% of them seen just once. Sequencing was carried out using naive CD4+ T cells from blood. The origin of the receptors is a man aged 30-40 years in good health. Each CDR3 is given with its conserved first and last residue. D genes are given only for firm matches. A row's size may be missing; if present it is once, few, many or a size class.

D	size	V	length	J	CDR3	DNA
NA	NA	TRBV11-2	12	TRBJ2-2	CASSVNTGELFF	TGTGCCAGCAGCGTGAACACCGGGGAGCTGTTTTTT
NA	few	TRBV2	15	TRBJ2-1	CASSENGLSYNEQFF	TGTGCCAGCAGTGAAAACGGCCTCTCCTACAATGAGCAGTTCTTC
NA	few	TRBV7-2	13	TRBJ2-3	CASSLVVSDTQYF	TGTGCCAGCAGCTTAGTAGTTTCAGATACGCAGTATTTT
NA	NA	TRBV7-9	17	TRBJ1-1	CASSLGIARDLRTEAFF	TGTGCCAGCAGCTTAGGGATAGCAAGGGACCTGAGGACTGAAGCTTTCTTT
TRBD2	NA	TRBV7-9	16	TRBJ2-1	CASSPLGRGKDNEQFF	TGTGCCAGCAGCCCCCTCGGGCGGGGGAAGGACAATGAGCAGTTCTTC
NA	once	TRBV7-2	15	TRBJ2-1	CASSLYGGPGGEQFF	TGTGCCAGCAGCTTATACGGGGGACCCGGGGGTGAGCAGTTCTTC
TRBD2	few	TRBV7-6	16	TRBJ2-1	CASSLGVTSGYNEQFF	TGTGCCAGCAGCTTAGGTGTGACTAGCGGCTACAATGAGCAGTTCTTC
NA	few	TRBV5-1	15	TRBJ2-2	CASSLWTPNTGELFF	TGCGCCAGCAGCTTGTGGACACCGAACACCGGGGAGCTGTTTTTT
NA	NA	TRBV15	16	TRBJ1-2	CATSRDWATRSYGYTF	TGTGCCACCAGCAGAGATTGGGCCACCCGTAGCTATGGCTACACCTTC
NA	NA	TRBV28	15	TRBJ2-1	CASSSGTPSYNEQFF	TGTGCCAGCAGTTCAGGGACCCCTTCCTACAATGAGCAGTTCTTC
NA	many	TRBV9	12	TRBJ2-3	CASSVVGDTQYF	TGTGCCAGCAGCGTAGTGGGAGATACGCAGTATTTT
NA	few	TRBV7-2	14	TRBJ2-5	CASSLDRVGETQYF	TGTGCCAGCAGCTTAGATAGGGTGGGAGAGACCCAGTACTTC
TRBD2	NA	TRBV14	15	TRBJ2-2	CASSQGLVDTGELFF	TGTGCCAGCAGCCAGGGACTAGTCGACACCGGGGAGCTGTTTTTT
NA	few	TRBV5-1	15	TRBJ1-6	CASSLKGDYNSPLHF	TGCGCCAGCAGCTTGAAGGGGGACTATAATTCACCCCTCCACTTT
NA	few	TRBV29-1	11	TRBJ2-5	CSVTLLETQYF	TGCAGCGTGACACTACTAGAGACCCAGTACTTC
NA	once	TRBV9	15	TRBJ2-5	CASSVDLGIRETQYF	TGTGCCAGCAGCGTAGATCTTGGAATTCGAGAGACCCAGTACTTC
NA	NA	TRBV7-2	12	TRBJ1-2	CASSLARAGYTF	TGTGCCAGCAGCTTAGCGAGGGCGGGCTACACCTTC
NA	NA	TRBV13	13	TRBJ2-5	CASSLAGAKTQYF	TGTGCCAGCAGCTTAGCAGGGGCTAAGACCCAGTACTTC
NA	few	TRBV5-1	13	TRBJ2-5	CASSSGHQETQYF	TGCGCCAGCAGCTCGGGGCACCAAGAGACCCAGTACTTC
NA	few	TRBV5-4	13	TRBJ1-1	CASSLLGNTEAFF	TGTGCCAGCAGCTTGTTGGGGAACACTGAAGCTTTCTTT
NA	many	TRBV10-3	15	TRBJ2-5	CAISESTRGEETQYF	TGTGCCATCAGTGAGTCGACACGTGGGGAAGAGACCCAGTACTTC
NA	NA	TRBV10-3	15	TRBJ2-3	CAIRRDPGGADTQYF	TGTGCCATCAGGCGGGACCCTGGGGGCGCAGATACGCAGTATTTT
TRBD1	NA	TRBV19	14	TRBJ2-2	CASKDRANTGELFF	TGTGCCAGTAAAGACAGGGCGAACACCGGGGAGCTGTTTTTT
NA	NA	TRBV7-2	12	TRBJ2-2	CASSSYTGELFF	TGTGCCAGCAGCTCATACACCGGGGAGCTGTTTTTT
TRBD1	few	TRBV7-6	15	TRBJ2-7	CASSRQQGQGYEQYF	TGTGCCAGCAGCCGACAACAGGGACAGGGCTACGAGCAGTACTTC
NA	NA	TRBV5-1	14	TRBJ2-4	CASSFDRSKNIQYF	TGCGCCAGCAGCTTCGACAGGAGTAAAAACATTCAGTACTTC
TRBD1	NA	TRBV5-1	14	TRBJ2-1	CASSRTGDYNEQFF	TGCGCCAGCAGCCGGACAGGTGACTACAATGAGCAGTTCTTC
NA	few	TRBV4-3	14	TRBJ2-2	CASSPILNTGELFF	TGCGCCAGCAGCCCCATCTTGAACACCGGGGAGCTGTTTTTT
NA	few	TRBV6-6	12	TRBJ2-4	CASSIGPPGQYF	TGTGCCAGCAGCATCGGACCCCCGGGGCAGTACTTC
TRBD2	NA	TRBV5-1	17	TRBJ2-1	CASSLAGTRGEDGKQFF	TGCGCCAGCAGCTTGGCCGGGACTAGAGGAGAAGACGGGAAGCAGTTCTTC
NA	few	TRBV12-5	14	TRBJ2-1	CASGIPSSYNEQFF	TGTGCTAGTGGCATACCATCCTCATACAATGAGCAGTTCTTC
NA	few	TRBV5-1	14	TRBJ2-3	CASSLAGITDTQYF	TGCGCCAGCAGCTTGGCAGGGATCACAGATACGCAGTATTTT
TRBD1	few	TRBV6-4	14	TRBJ1-2	CASSARQGSDGYTF	TGTGCCAGCAGTGCCCGACAGGGTTCAGATGGCTACACCTTC
TRBD2	few	TRBV7-2	15	TRBJ2-2	CASSLRREGTGELFF	TGTGCCAGCAGCTTACGGCGGGAGGGCACCGGGGAGCTGTTTTTT
NA	NA	TRBV5-1	15	TRBJ2-5	CASQQSGRPEETQYF	TGCGCCAGCCAACAGAGCGGGCGCCCGGAAGAGACCCAGTACTTC